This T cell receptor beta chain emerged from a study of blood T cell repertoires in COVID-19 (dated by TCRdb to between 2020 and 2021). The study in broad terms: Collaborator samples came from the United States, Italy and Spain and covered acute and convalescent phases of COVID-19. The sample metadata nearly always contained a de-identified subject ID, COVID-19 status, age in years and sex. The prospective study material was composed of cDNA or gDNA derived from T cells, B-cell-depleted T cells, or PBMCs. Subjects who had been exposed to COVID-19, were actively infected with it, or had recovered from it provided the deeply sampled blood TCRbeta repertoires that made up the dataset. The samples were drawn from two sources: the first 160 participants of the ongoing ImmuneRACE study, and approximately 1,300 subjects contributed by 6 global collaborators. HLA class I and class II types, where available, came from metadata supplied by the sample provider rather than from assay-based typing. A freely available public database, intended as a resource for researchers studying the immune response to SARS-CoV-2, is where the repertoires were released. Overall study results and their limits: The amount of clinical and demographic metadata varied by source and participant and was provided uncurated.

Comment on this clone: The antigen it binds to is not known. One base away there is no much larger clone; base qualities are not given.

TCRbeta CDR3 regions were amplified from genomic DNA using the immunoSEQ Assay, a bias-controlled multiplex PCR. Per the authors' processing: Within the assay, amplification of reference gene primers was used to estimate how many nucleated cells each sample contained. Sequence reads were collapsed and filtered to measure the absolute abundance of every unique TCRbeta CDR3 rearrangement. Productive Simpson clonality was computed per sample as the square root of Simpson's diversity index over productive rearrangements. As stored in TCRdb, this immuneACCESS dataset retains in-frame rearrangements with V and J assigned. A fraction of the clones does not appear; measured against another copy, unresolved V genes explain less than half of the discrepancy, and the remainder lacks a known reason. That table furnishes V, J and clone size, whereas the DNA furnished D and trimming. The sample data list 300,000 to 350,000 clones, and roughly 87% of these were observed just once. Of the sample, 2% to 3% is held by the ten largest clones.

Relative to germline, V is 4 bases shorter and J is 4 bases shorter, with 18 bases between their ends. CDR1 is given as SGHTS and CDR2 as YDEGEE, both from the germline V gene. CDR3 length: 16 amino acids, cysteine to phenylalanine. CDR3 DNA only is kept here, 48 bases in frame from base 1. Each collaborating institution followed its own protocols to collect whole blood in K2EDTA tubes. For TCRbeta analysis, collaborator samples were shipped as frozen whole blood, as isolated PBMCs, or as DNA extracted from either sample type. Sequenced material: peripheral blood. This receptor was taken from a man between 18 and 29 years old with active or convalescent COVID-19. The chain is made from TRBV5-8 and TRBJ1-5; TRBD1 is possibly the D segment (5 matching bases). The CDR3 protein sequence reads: CASSLGTGARNQPQHF. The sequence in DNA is TGTGCCAGCAGCCTCGGAACAGGCGCCCGAAATCAGCCCCAGCATTTT.